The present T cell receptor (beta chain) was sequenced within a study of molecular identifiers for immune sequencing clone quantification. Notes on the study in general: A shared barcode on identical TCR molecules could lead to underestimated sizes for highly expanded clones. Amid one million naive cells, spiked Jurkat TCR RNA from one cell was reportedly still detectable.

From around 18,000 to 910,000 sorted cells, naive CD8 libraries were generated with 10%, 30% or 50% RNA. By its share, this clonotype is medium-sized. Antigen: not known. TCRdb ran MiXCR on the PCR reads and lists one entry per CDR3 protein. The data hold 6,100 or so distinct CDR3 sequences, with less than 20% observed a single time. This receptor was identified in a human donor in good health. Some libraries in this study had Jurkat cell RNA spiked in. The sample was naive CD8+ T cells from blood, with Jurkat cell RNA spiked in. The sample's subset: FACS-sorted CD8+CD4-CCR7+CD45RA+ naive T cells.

The DNA for the CDR3 is TGCAGCGTTGATGCAGCTATGAATGAGCAGTTCTTC. It specifies CSVDAAMNEQFF. This chain links TRBV29-1 with TRBJ2-1; no firm D call. Germline loops: CDR1 SQVTM, CDR2 ANQGSEA. This CDR3 has 12 amino acids. Trimming stripped 3 bases from V and 7 bases from J, with 10 bases between.